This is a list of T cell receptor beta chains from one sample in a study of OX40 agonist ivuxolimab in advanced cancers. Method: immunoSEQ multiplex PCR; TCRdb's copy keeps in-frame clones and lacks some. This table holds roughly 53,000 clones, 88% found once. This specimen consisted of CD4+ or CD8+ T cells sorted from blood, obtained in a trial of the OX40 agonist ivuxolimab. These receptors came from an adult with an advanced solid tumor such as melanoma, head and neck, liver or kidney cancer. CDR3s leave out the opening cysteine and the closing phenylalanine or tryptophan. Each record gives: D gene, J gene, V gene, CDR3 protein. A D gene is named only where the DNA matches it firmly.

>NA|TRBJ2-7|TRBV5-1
ASSTGEDEQY
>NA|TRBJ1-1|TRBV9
ASSVSMMNTEAF
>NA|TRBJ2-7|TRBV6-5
ASSYSILGRYEQY
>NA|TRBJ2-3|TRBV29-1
SVESGSGADTQY
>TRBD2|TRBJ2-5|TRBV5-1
ASRRTGLAGVSQY
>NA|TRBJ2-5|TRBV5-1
ASSLVSETQY
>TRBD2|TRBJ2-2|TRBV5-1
ASSLLTSGMNTGELF
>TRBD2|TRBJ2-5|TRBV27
ASRPRASGNQETQY
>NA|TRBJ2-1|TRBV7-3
ASSVTGRDEQF
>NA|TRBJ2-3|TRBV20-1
SARVEHTQY
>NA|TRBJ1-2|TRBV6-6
ANIMGSSNYGYT
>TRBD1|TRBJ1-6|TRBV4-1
ASSQLDREYSPLH
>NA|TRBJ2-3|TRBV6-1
ASKVGDSTDTQY
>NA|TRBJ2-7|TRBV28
ASGDAERDEQY
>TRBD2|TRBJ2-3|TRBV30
AWSRRGGTDTRY
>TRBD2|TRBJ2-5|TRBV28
ASSLTSGAQETQY
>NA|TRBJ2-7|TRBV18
ASSPGTHYEQY
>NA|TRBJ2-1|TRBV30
AWSPPLTGRRVQF
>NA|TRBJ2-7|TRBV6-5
ASSLRDLSPEQY
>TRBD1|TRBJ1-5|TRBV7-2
ASSWDRDQPQH
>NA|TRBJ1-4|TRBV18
ASSEGTNREKLF
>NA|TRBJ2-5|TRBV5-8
ASSHIPETQY
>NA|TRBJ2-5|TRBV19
ASTPGLGSGTQY
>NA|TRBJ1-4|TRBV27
ASSLSGGGRDGNEKLF
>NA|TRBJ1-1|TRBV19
ASSMIGTPNTEAF
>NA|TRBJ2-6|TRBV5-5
ASSLGSGANVLT
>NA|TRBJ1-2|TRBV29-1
SAQRARDGGYT
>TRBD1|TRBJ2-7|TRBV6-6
ASRNPSTGEQY
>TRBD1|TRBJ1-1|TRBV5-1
ASQGQGLGGGTEAF
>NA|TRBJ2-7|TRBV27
AGSLPLSYEQY
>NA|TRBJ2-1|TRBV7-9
ASSSRESYNEQF
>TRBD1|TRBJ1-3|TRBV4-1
ASSQDRGQGQYTIY
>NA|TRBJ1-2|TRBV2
ASSTGFGYGYT
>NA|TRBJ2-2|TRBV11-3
ASRQGKSTGELF
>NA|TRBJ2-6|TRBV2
ASSELGAASSGANVLT
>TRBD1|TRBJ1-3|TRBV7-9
ASSPLQGYSGNTIY
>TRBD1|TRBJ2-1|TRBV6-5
ASSYQTGFGTEQF
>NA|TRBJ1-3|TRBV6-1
ASLPGRSSGNTIY
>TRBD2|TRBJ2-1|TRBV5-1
ASSLGQGLASSYNEQF
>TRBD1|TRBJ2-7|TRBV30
AWSVRGTGVLYEQY
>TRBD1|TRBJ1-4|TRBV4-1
ASSQSGQIKLF
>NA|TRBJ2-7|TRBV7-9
ASSTDSSFEQY
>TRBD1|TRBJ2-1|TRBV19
ASRNRQGNEQF
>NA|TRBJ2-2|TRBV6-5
ASGRVANTGELF
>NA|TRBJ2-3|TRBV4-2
ASSQGRDKAQY
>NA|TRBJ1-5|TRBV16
ASSHTDYSNQPQH
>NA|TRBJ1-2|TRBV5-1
ASSPEGLRDGYT
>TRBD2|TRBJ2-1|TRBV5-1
ASTLRTSGNEQF
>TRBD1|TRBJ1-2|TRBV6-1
ASSSTGVGAGYT
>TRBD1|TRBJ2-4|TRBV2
ASSEWGQRLAKNIQY
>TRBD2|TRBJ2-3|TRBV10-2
ASRGRDSHTDTQY
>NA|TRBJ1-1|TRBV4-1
ASSQDLGGNTEAF
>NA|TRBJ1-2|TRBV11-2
ASSLPTAWYGYT
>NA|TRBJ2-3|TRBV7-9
ASSSDSGTQY
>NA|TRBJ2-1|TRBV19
ASRPGTGEQF
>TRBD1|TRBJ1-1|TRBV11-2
ASSIGTGSMNTEAF
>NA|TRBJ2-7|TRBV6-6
ASSPPLAISYEQY
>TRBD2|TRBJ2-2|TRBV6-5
ASSYSRLAVELF
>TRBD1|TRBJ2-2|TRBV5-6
ASSPGQGTGELF
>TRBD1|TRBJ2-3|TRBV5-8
ASKSPGGADTQY